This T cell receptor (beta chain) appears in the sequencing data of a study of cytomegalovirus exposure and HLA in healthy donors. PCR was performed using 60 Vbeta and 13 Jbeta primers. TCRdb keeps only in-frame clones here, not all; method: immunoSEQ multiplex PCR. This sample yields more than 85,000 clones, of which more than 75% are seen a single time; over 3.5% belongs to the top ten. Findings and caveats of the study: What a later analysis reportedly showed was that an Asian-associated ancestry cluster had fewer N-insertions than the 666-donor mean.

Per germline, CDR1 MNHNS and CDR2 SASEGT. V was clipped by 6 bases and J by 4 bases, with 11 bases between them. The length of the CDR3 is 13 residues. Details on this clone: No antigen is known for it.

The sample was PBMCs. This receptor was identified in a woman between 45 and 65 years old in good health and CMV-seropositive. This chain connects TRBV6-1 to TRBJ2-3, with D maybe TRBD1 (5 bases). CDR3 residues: CASRGLLPDTQYF. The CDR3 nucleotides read TGTGCCAGCAGGGGGCTCCTTCCAGATACGCAGTATTTT.